Below, 25 T cell receptor beta chains from the same sample are listed, as sequenced in a study of regulatory T cells in long-lasting Graves disease. Assembly of TCR beta libraries relied on iRepertoire HTBI primers together with Arm-PCR of CDR3 regions. TCRdb re-called the multiplex PCR reads through MiXCR, storing one row per CDR3 protein. Among about 200,000 distinct CDR3 sequences listed, about 18% were seen once. Sample time point: newly diagnosed GD, antithyroid drugs for less than 3 months. There was RNA extracted from PBMCs, and the TCR library was made from it. Source: peripheral blood mononuclear cells (PBMCs), taken at new diagnosis, from a patient treated with antithyroid drugs. The receptors shown here come from a female donor with Graves disease.

In its sample, this clonotype was seen many times. V is TRBV3-1 and J is TRBJ2-1; D is undetermined. This CDR3 is built from 18 residues. Trimming removed 3 bases at V and 9 bases at J, with 27 bases between. Germline V gene data show CDR1 as LGHDT and CDR2 as YNNKEL (reference sequence). The CDR3 sequence: CASSQKSDEYRQNGEQFF. Written as DNA, the CDR3 is TGTGCCAGCAGCCAGAAATCGGACGAATACCGTCAAAATGGTGAGCAGTTCTTC.

This clonotype was observed a few times. The CDR3 coding sequence is TGTGCCAGCAGCGTGACAGGGGGTTACAATGAGCAGTTCTTC. Encoded protein: CASSVTGGYNEQFF. The V and J genes are TRBV9 and TRBJ2-1; 9 bases agree with TRBD1. Germline assignment: CDR1 SGDLS and CDR2 YYNGEE. The junction had 1 base not matched to a gene; V was cut back by 2 bases and J by 4 bases. The CDR3 is 14 amino acids.

The J gene is TRBJ2-7, the V gene TRBV20-1, with 7 bases lining up with TRBD1. Germline V gene sequence: CDR1 DFQATT, CDR2 SNEGSKA (reference sequence). CDR3 length equals 14 residues. V lost 1 base, J lost 0 bases, and 3 bases stayed unmatched. CDR3 residues: CSARVDRASYEQYF. CDR3 nucleotide sequence: TGCAGTGCTAGAGTCGACAGGGCCTCCTACGAGCAGTACTTC.

This clonotype was recorded many times. This chain uses TRBV2 with TRBJ2-1; possible D gene TRBD2, 6 bases. CDR3 length equals 16 residues. Between the trimmed V and J ends, which lost 5 bases and 6 bases, there was a span of 20 bases. Germline CDR1 reads SNHLY; CDR2 reads FYNNEI. CDR3 DNA: TGTGCCAGCAGTCGGCTACTAGCAGATAGGCGCAATGAGCAGTTCTTC. This translates into CASSRLLADRRNEQFF.

This clonotype showed up many times. The chain employs TRBV10-3 and TRBJ1-4; D uncertain. The CDR3 has 14 amino acids. Germline V gene data show CDR1 as ENHRY and CDR2 as SYGVKD. The V gene lost 6 bases and the J gene lost 7 bases, with 15 bases spanning the gap. The CDR3 sequence is CAIREDVGGEKLFF. DNA of the CDR3: TGTGCCATCAGAGAGGACGTGGGAGGTGAAAAACTGTTTTTT.

V gene TRBV3-1 combines with J gene TRBJ1-2, with D unresolved. Trimming shortened V by 1 base and J by 8 bases, and 8 bases separated the two germline ends. Germline V CDR1 and CDR2: LGHDT, YNNKEL (reference sequence). CDR3 length: 12 amino acids. For the CDR3, the DNA is TGTGCCAGCAGCCAAGGGTGGGAGGGCTACACCTTC. It codes for CASSQGWEGYTF.

The gene calls are TRBV9 and TRBJ2-7; 7 positions match TRBD2. Trimming at V came to 0 bases and at J to 6 bases, leaving 6 bases not matched to a gene. The CDR3 is 14 residues long. The germline V gene encodes CDR1 SGDLS and CDR2 YYNGEE. This CDR3 reads CASSVVAGVAEQYV. The CDR3 DNA reads TGTGCCAGCAGCGTAGTGGCGGGAGTCGCCGAGCAGTACGTC.

The sample holds many counts of this clonotype. The CDR3 DNA follows: TGTGCCAGCAGTGAAACGAGGGGACGCTACGAGCAGTACTTC. This sequence encodes CASSETRGRYEQYF. The chain has TRBV6-1 and TRBJ2-7; either TRBD1 or TRBD2 may fit D (5 bases each). The germline V gene encodes CDR1 MNHNS and CDR2 SASEGT. The V and J ends lost 2 bases and 3 bases respectively, with 11 bases between them. The length of the CDR3 is 14 residues.

On this clonotype itself: A much larger clone is a single base away; this may be a read error. The CDR3 DNA sequence: TGTGCCAGCAGAGGACCGGACCCGAGCTATGGCTACACCTTC. Translating gives CASRGPDPSYGYTF. The V gene is TRBV2, the J gene TRBJ1-2; D is ambiguous. The germline V and J ends were trimmed by 6 bases and 4 bases, with 15 bases remaining between them. Per germline, CDR1 SNHLY and CDR2 FYNNEI. The CDR3 consists of 14 residues.

V and J are TRBV6-1 and TRBJ1-2, with a possible D match to TRBD1 (6 bases). CDR1 MNHNS and CDR2 SASEGT come from the germline V gene. Deletions cut 2 bases from V and 4 bases from J, with 14 bases between. This CDR3 has 15 residues. The CDR3: CASSELGGETYGYTF. The CDR3 nucleotides read TGTGCCAGCAGTGAACTCGGGGGCGAAACCTATGGCTACACCTTC.

A few counts support this clonotype. The chain carries TRBV5-1 and TRBJ1-3, with a weak D call TRBD1 (6 bases). There are 14 residues in the CDR3. The germline CDR1 and CDR2 sequences are SGHRS and YFSETQ. Deletions cut 0 bases from V and 7 bases from J, with 11 bases between. CDR3 in amino acids: CASSLGGALNTIYF. The CDR3 coding sequence is TGCGCCAGCAGCTTGGGGGGGGCTCTGAACACCATATATTTT.

Points on this clonotype: A far bigger clonotype differs at one base, so this is likely a read error. The V gene is TRBV12-3 or TRBV12-4, the J gene TRBJ2-1, with 9 bases lining up with TRBD1. The J call may be in error: the DNA end matches TRBJ2-5 better. The CDR3 runs 14 residues. The CDR3 DNA is TGTGCCAGCAGTGGGACAGGGTCAAGAGAGACCCAGTACTTC. It encodes CASSGTGSRETQYF.

This clonotype was detected many times. The chain couples TRBV28 to TRBJ2-1, with unresolved D. Germline CDR1 reads MDHEN; CDR2 reads SYDVKM. V gave up 7 bases and J gave up 8 bases, with 9 bases separating them. The CDR3 has 11 residues. The CDR3 DNA follows: TGTGCCAGCACCAGGCACCATGAGCAGTTCTTC. It encodes CASTRHHEQFF. Supplemented by reference TRBV28 and TRBJ2-1, the full variable domain reads DVKVTQSSRYLVKRTGEKVFLECVQDMDHENMFWYRQDPGLGLRLIYFSYDVKMKEKGDIPEGYSVSREKKERFSLILESASTNQTSMYLCASTRHHEQFFGPGTRLTVL.

This clonotype was counted at least ten times. This sequence may be a read error, since a much larger clone differs from it by one base. The chain carries TRBV7-9 and TRBJ2-3; 9 bases fit TRBD2. J gave up 2 bases and V 5 bases, and 2 bases lay outside the gene matches. Germline V lookup: CDR1 SEHNR, CDR2 FQNEAQ (reference sequence). The CDR3 contains 14 residues. CDR3 sequence: CASSPSGTTDTQYF. As DNA, the CDR3 is TGTGCCAGCAGCCCTAGCGGGACCACAGATACGCAGTATTTT.

In its sample, this clonotype was seen many times. The chain is built from TRBV20-1 and TRBJ1-1; D gene uncertain. Germline values: CDR1 DFQATT, CDR2 SNEGSKA (reference sequence). The CDR3 is made up of 14 amino acids. V gave up 6 bases and J gave up 5 bases, with 19 bases separating them. The CDR3 DNA reads as TGCAGTGCGCGTCCCTTAGAGGGAGGGACTGAAGCTTTCTTT. It encodes CSARPLEGGTEAFF.

A note on this clonotype: Sequence at one end of the junction differs from germline and may be a read error. The chain has TRBV7-8 and TRBJ2-3, with 8 bases aligning to TRBD2. CDR3 size: 15 residues. Germline V gene sequence: CDR1 SGHVS, CDR2 FQNEAQ. CDR3 amino acids: CVSSLAGTFTDTQYF. The CDR3 DNA is TGTGTCAGCAGCTTAGCGGGGACCTTCACAGATACGCAGTATTTT. Together with reference TRBV7-8 and TRBJ2-3, the CDR3 gives the full variable domain: GAGVSQSPRYKVAKRGQDVALRCDPISGHVSLFWYQQALGQGPEFLTYFQNEAQLDKSGLPSDRFFAERPEGSVSTLKIQRTQQEDSAVYLCVSSLAGTFTDTQYFGPGTRLTVL.

The rearrangement joins TRBV18 to TRBJ2-5, with TRBD1 identical over 12 bases. The CDR3 covers 15 residues. With 2 bases clipped from V and 5 bases from J, the junction kept 3 bases outside the gene matches. CDR1 is KGHSH, CDR2 LQKENI, per germline. The DNA of the CDR3 is TGTGCCAGCTCACCAAAGGGACAGGGGGCGGAGACCCAGTACTTC. This gives the protein CASSPKGQGAETQYF.

This clonotype occurred many times. The chain couples TRBV29-1 to TRBJ2-3; a weak D match, TRBD1 (5 bases). The CDR3 spans 13 residues. The germline gives CDR1 SQVTM, CDR2 ANQGSEA. V was cut by 0 bases and J by 4 bases, with 8 bases left in between. The CDR3 region has the DNA TGCAGCGTTGAAGATCAAGGGGCAGATACGCAGTATTTT. Protein: CSVEDQGADTQYF.

This clonotype was seen many times. V is TRBV12-3 or TRBV12-4 and J is TRBJ2-3, with D possibly being TRBD2 (5 bases). This CDR3 is built from 15 residues. V was shortened by 5 bases and J by 4 bases, with 16 bases between the two germline ends. CDR3 region: CASSPSRGFADTQYF. CDR3 nucleotide sequence: TGTGCCAGCAGTCCCTCTCGGGGTTTCGCAGATACGCAGTATTTT.

This clonotype was seen many times. The V gene is TRBV10-1, the J gene TRBJ2-1; 8 bases fit TRBD2. Germline CDR1 WNHNN, CDR2 SYGVQD (reference sequence). This CDR3 contains 17 residues. The trim removed 3 bases at V and 2 bases at J, leaving 9 bases unmatched. CDR3 in DNA: TGCGCCAGCAGTGAAACTCGACTAGCGACCACCTACAATGAGCAGTTCTTC. It codes for CASSETRLATTYNEQFF.

In its sample, this clonotype was seen many times. This chain uses TRBV25-1 with TRBJ1-2; D remains ambiguous. V was pared by 5 bases and J by 8 bases, with 15 bases between. Per the germline V gene, CDR1 is MGHDK and CDR2 is SYGVNS. The CDR3 spans 13 residues. The DNA for the CDR3 is TGTGCCAGCAGTAAGAGCAGAGCTAGAGGCTACACCTTC. Its protein is CASSKSRARGYTF.

This clonotype was picked up many times. The CDR3 coding sequence is TGTGCCAGCGGACAGGGGAACACTGAAGCTTTCTTT. Amino acid sequence: CASGQGNTEAFF. The chain couples TRBV6-1 to TRBJ1-1, with 8 positions matching TRBD1. Trimming took 8 bases from V and 1 from J; bases not matched to a gene: 0. The CDR3 has 12 amino acids. Per the germline V gene, CDR1 is MNHNS and CDR2 is SASEGT.

This clonotype has at least ten counts. This chain links TRBV3-1 with TRBJ2-7; 8 nucleotides align to TRBD2. This CDR3 contains 16 residues. CDR1 and CDR2 from the germline V gene are LGHDT and YNNKEL (reference sequence). V lost 3 bases, J lost 7 bases, and 14 bases stayed unmatched. This CDR3 reads CASSQHKTGTRGEQYF. CDR3 in DNA: TGTGCCAGCAGCCAGCATAAGACCGGGACTAGGGGAGAGCAGTACTTC.

This clonotype was seen repeatedly, ten times or more. This sequence joins TRBV10-3 and TRBJ2-5, with a weak D call TRBD1 (6 bases). Trimming cost V 11 bases and J 2 bases, with 12 bases left between them. The CDR3 totals 12 residues. Germline CDR1 ENHRY, CDR2 SYGVKD. The CDR3 is CASGQPQETQYF. The DNA of the CDR3 is TGTGCCTCCGGACAGCCTCAAGAGACCCAGTACTTC.

In its sample, this clonotype was seen many times. The chain carries TRBV12-3 or TRBV12-4 and TRBJ2-1; D may be TRBD2 (6 bases). This CDR3 has 15 residues. Trimming took off 8 bases at V and 8 bases at J, with 22 bases between the two ends. CDR3 amino acids: CASGIGLTVGDEQFF. CDR3 DNA sequence: TGTGCCAGCGGAATTGGACTAACCGTGGGGGATGAGCAGTTCTTC.